These T cell receptor beta chains were read from a single sample in a study of vaccination and CD4 T cells after COVID-19. Each CDR3 protein is one row after TCRdb ran MiXCR on the PCR reads. The sample carries about 7,100 distinct CDR3 sequences, approximately 69% recorded once. No antigens are known for them. Material: CD4+ T cells from blood, cultured in vitro. The receptors here all came from a human donor who had recovered from COVID-19. Each CDR3 is given with its conserved first and last residue. Each record gives: D gene, clone size, V gene, CDR3 length, J gene, CDR3 DNA, CDR3 protein. The D gene is left open where the match is weak. Expanded clones are given a class, and other clones once, few, many or no size at all.

d_call: TRBD1
clone_size: medium-sized
v_call: TRBV11-1
cdr3_length: 14
j_call: TRBJ1-1
cdr3_nt: TGTGCCAGCAGCTCAAGCAGGGACAGCATTGAAGCTTTCTTT
cdr3_aa: CASSSSRDSIEAFF

d_call: TRBD2
clone_size: -
v_call: TRBV20-1
cdr3_length: 15
j_call: TRBJ2-3
cdr3_nt: TGCAGTGCTACCGGACTAGCGGGACGTACAGATACGCAGTATTTT
cdr3_aa: CSATGLAGRTDTQYF

d_call: -
clone_size: -
v_call: TRBV28
cdr3_length: 12
j_call: TRBJ1-1
cdr3_nt: TGTGCCAGCAGACTACCCCACACTGAAGCTTTCTTT
cdr3_aa: CASRLPHTEAFF

d_call: -
clone_size: -
v_call: TRBV28
cdr3_length: 15
j_call: TRBJ1-5
cdr3_nt: TGTGCCAGCAGTGATTTCAGGGTCAACAATCAGCCCCAGCATTTT
cdr3_aa: CASSDFRVNNQPQHF

d_call: TRBD1
clone_size: -
v_call: TRBV6-1
cdr3_length: 15
j_call: TRBJ2-5
cdr3_nt: TGTGCCAGCAGTGAAACCGGGACAGCCCAAGAGACCCAGTACTTC
cdr3_aa: CASSETGTAQETQYF

d_call: -
clone_size: -
v_call: TRBV20-1
cdr3_length: 13
j_call: TRBJ1-5
cdr3_nt: TGCAGTGCTCCCCCGCTCCATGATCAGCCCCAGCATTTT
cdr3_aa: CSAPPLHDQPQHF

d_call: -
clone_size: few
v_call: TRBV6-5
cdr3_length: 15
j_call: TRBJ2-1
cdr3_nt: TGTGCCAGCAGTTACGTCAGGGCTTTGTACAATGAGCAGTTCTTC
cdr3_aa: CASSYVRALYNEQFF

d_call: -
clone_size: -
v_call: TRBV4-3
cdr3_length: 12
j_call: TRBJ2-1
cdr3_nt: TGCGCCAGCAGCCAAGAGACCGGTGAGCAGTTCTTC
cdr3_aa: CASSQETGEQFF

d_call: TRBD1
clone_size: -
v_call: TRBV19
cdr3_length: 13
j_call: TRBJ1-5
cdr3_nt: TGTGCCAGTAGTATCAGGGGGGAGCAGCCCCAGCATTTT
cdr3_aa: CASSIRGEQPQHF

d_call: -
clone_size: large
v_call: TRBV27
cdr3_length: 15
j_call: TRBJ1-1
cdr3_nt: TGTGCTACCAAGTTTATGGGCAGCATGAACACTGAAGCTTTCTTT
cdr3_aa: CATKFMGSMNTEAFF

d_call: TRBD2
clone_size: -
v_call: TRBV12-3/TRBV12-4
cdr3_length: 16
j_call: TRBJ2-7
cdr3_nt: TGTGCCAGCAGTTTAAACCCCCTGACTAGCGTGTACGAGCAGTACTTC
cdr3_aa: CASSLNPLTSVYEQYF

d_call: TRBD2
clone_size: once
v_call: TRBV6-5
cdr3_length: 16
j_call: TRBJ2-7
cdr3_nt: TGTGCCAGCAGTTACTCTGGTAGCGGGAGTTCCTACGAGCAGTACTTC
cdr3_aa: CASSYSGSGSSYEQYF

d_call: -
clone_size: -
v_call: TRBV28
cdr3_length: 15
j_call: TRBJ1-5
cdr3_nt: TGTGCCAGCAGTCCCCCGCCGGCCGTCCATCAGCCCCAGCATTTT
cdr3_aa: CASSPPPAVHQPQHF

d_call: -
clone_size: -
v_call: TRBV20-1
cdr3_length: 12
j_call: TRBJ2-5
cdr3_nt: TGCAGTGCTAGAGACGTTCAAGAGACCCAGTACTTC
cdr3_aa: CSARDVQETQYF

d_call: -
clone_size: -
v_call: TRBV20-1
cdr3_length: 16
j_call: TRBJ1-2
cdr3_nt: TGCAGTGCTAGAGACCCGCGGCAGGGAGTAGGGTATGGCTACACCTTC
cdr3_aa: CSARDPRQGVGYGYTF

d_call: -
clone_size: medium-sized
v_call: TRBV19
cdr3_length: 16
j_call: TRBJ2-2
cdr3_nt: TGTGCCAGTAGTATTCCCCGGGGGCGCCGGACCGGGGAGCTGTTTTTT
cdr3_aa: CASSIPRGRRTGELFF

d_call: -
clone_size: -
v_call: TRBV5-1
cdr3_length: 15
j_call: TRBJ2-5
cdr3_nt: TGCGCCAGCAGCTACAGGACGGGGTACCAAGAGACCCAGTACTTC
cdr3_aa: CASSYRTGYQETQYF

d_call: TRBD2
clone_size: -
v_call: TRBV7-2
cdr3_length: 15
j_call: TRBJ2-5
cdr3_nt: TGTGCCAGCAGCCCTTTACTAGCGTTTCAAGAGACCCAGTACTTC
cdr3_aa: CASSPLLAFQETQYF

d_call: -
clone_size: -
v_call: TRBV20-1
cdr3_length: 16
j_call: TRBJ2-5
cdr3_nt: TGCAGTGCTAGACCGCCGGGGGTTCGGGGATGGGAGACCCAGTACTTC
cdr3_aa: CSARPPGVRGWETQYF

d_call: TRBD2
clone_size: -
v_call: TRBV20-1
cdr3_length: 15
j_call: TRBJ2-7
cdr3_nt: TGCAGTGCTAGAGGGGGTAGCGGGCGGTCCTACGAGCAGTACTTC
cdr3_aa: CSARGGSGRSYEQYF

d_call: -
clone_size: -
v_call: TRBV6-5
cdr3_length: 13
j_call: TRBJ1-1
cdr3_nt: TGTGCCAGCAGTTACGAGTTGGACACTGAAGCTTTCTTT
cdr3_aa: CASSYELDTEAFF

d_call: -
clone_size: -
v_call: TRBV7-2
cdr3_length: 16
j_call: TRBJ1-5
cdr3_nt: TGTGCCAGCAGCTTATCTCCAGACCATAGCAATCAGCCCCAGCATTTT
cdr3_aa: CASSLSPDHSNQPQHF

d_call: -
clone_size: -
v_call: TRBV7-3
cdr3_length: 13
j_call: TRBJ1-1
cdr3_nt: TGTGCCAGCAGCGTACAGGGATACACTGAAGCTTTCTTT
cdr3_aa: CASSVQGYTEAFF

d_call: TRBD1
clone_size: -
v_call: TRBV19
cdr3_length: 15
j_call: TRBJ1-2
cdr3_nt: TGTGCCAGTAGTATAGGCTGGGACAGCATCTATGGCTACACCTTC
cdr3_aa: CASSIGWDSIYGYTF

d_call: -
clone_size: once
v_call: TRBV20-1
cdr3_length: 12
j_call: TRBJ2-7
cdr3_nt: TGCAGTGCTAGACAGAGTACGATGGAGCAGTACTTC
cdr3_aa: CSARQSTMEQYF